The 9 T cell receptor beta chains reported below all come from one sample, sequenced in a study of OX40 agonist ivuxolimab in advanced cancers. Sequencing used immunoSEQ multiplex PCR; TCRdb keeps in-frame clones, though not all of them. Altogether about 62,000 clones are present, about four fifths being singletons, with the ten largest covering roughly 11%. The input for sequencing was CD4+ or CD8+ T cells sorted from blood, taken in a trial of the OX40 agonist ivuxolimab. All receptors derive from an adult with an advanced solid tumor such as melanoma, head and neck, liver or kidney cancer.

The CDR3 loop is CASSLTTTDTQYF. DNA for the CDR3: TGTGCCAGCAGTTTAACGACCACAGATACGCAGTATTTT. The chain has TRBV28 and TRBJ2-3; no definite D call. Germline CDR1 MDHEN, CDR2 SYDVKM. The CDR3 extends over 13 amino acids. The germline V and J ends were trimmed by 2 bases and 2 bases, with 5 bases remaining between them.

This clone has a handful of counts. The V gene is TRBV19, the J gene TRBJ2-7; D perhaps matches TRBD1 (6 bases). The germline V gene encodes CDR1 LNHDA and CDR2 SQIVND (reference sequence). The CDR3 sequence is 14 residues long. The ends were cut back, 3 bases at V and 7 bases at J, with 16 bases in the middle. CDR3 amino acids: CASSIVLGAEEQYF. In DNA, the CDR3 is TGTGCCAGTAGTATTGTTCTGGGGGCCGAAGAGCAGTACTTC. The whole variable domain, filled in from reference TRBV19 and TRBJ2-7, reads DGGITQSPKYLFRKEGQNVTLSCEQNLNHDAMYWYRQDPGQGLRLIYYSQIVNDFQKGDIAEGYSVSREKKESFPLTVTSAQKNPTAFYLCASSIVLGAEEQYFGPGTRLTVT.

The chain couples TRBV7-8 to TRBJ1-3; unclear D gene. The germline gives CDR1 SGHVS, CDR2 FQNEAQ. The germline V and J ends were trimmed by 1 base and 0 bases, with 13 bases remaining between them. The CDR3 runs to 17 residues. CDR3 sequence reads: CASSLDGVISSGNTIYF. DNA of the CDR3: TGTGCCAGCAGCTTAGATGGGGTAATAAGCTCTGGAAACACCATATATTTT.

CDR3 DNA: TGTGCCAGCAGCTCCCCGACTGGATACAATGAGCAGTTCTTC. As protein: CASSSPTGYNEQFF. This chain uses TRBV7-2 with TRBJ2-1; D call uncertain. Trimming stripped 4 bases from V and 4 bases from J, with 11 bases between. The CDR3 is made up of 14 amino acids. CDR1 SGHTA and CDR2 FQGNSA come from the germline V gene.

The CDR3 nucleotides read TGTGCCTGGAGTGGGCCCCTCCTAGCGGCGCAAGAGACCCAGTACTTC. Amino acids: CAWSGPLLAAQETQYF. V is TRBV30 and J is TRBJ2-5, with 7 bases matching TRBD2. V gave up 1 base and J gave up 2 bases; unmatched junction bases: 10. Germline CDR1 and CDR2: GTSNPN and SVGIG (reference sequence). The CDR3 loop spans 16 amino acids. Drawing the rest from reference TRBV30 and TRBJ2-5, the complete variable domain is SQTIHQWPATLVQPVGSPLSLECTVEGTSNPNLYWYRQAAGRGLQLLFYSVGIGQISSEVPQNLSASRPQDRQFILSSKKLLLSDSGFYLCAWSGPLLAAQETQYFGPGTRLLVL.

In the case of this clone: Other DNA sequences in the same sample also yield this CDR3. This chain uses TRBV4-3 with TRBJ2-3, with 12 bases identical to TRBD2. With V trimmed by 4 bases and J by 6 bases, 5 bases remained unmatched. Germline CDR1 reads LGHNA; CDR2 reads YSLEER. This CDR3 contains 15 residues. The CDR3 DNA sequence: TGCGCCAGCAGCCGTCGGACTAGCGGGATCGATACGCAGTATTTT. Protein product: CASSRRTSGIDTQYF.

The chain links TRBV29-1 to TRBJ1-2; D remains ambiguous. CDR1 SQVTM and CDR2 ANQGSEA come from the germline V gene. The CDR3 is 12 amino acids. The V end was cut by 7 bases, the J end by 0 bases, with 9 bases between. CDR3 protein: CSALDANYGYTF. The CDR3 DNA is TGCAGCGCCTTGGATGCTAACTATGGCTACACCTTC.

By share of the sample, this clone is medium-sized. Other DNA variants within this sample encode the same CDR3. The CDR3 protein is CASSSGGEKLFF. The CDR3 coding sequence is TGTGCCAGCAGCTCGGGTGGCGAAAAACTGTTTTTT. This chain uses TRBV7-2 with TRBJ1-4; D is uncertain. Trimming cost V 4 bases and J 8 bases, with 8 bases left between them. The CDR3 runs to 12 residues. The V gene's germline CDR1 is SGHTA and CDR2 FQGNSA.

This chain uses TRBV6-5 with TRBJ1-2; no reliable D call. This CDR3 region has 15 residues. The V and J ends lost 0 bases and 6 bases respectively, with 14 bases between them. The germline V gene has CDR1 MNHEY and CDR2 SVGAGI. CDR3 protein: CASSYSNPRANGYTF. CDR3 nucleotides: TGTGCCAGCAGTTACTCGAATCCCCGCGCTAATGGCTACACCTTC.